This T cell receptor beta chain was found in a study of blood T cell repertoires in COVID-19. Study background: Collection of acute and convalescent COVID-19 samples took place in the United States, Italy and Spain. PBMCs, B-cell-depleted T cells, or T cells were the source of the cDNA or gDNA that made up the material.

There are 14 residues in the CDR3. V was cut by 3 bases and J by 8 bases, with 14 bases left in between. The V gene's germline CDR1 is SGDLS and CDR2 YYNGEE. Original data processing: Reference gene primers were amplified, and this amplification served to estimate nucleated cell counts. TCRdb's table, derived via immunoSEQ multiplex PCR, lists solely in-frame clones and lacks some. V and J calls and clone size are those listed in that table; D and trimming were worked out from the DNA. The sample records around 130,000 clones, under 85% being singletons. Sequencing was carried out using peripheral blood. This TCR came from a man aged 35-49 years with active or convalescent COVID-19. The rearrangement uses TRBV9 and TRBJ1-4; a possible D gene is TRBD1 (5 bases). In DNA form, the CDR3 reads TGTGCCAGCAGCGCACGCACGGGGGGAGAAAAACTGTTTTTT. Translated: CASSARTGGEKLFF.